The 10 T cell receptor beta chains listed next were all sequenced from one sample in a study of blood T cell repertoires in COVID-19. Only in-frame clones appear in the TCRdb table, and some are missing; sequencing was by immunoSEQ multiplex PCR. The sample has about 260,000 clones; approximately 90% are singletons. Sequencing input: PBMCs or T cells enriched from blood (not recorded which). Every receptor here comes from a middle-aged man who had been exposed to COVID-19.

This sequence joins TRBV5-1 and TRBJ1-2; D possibly corresponds to TRBD1 (6 bases). The V end was cut by 0 bases, the J end by 6 bases, with 12 bases between. This CDR3 spans 14 amino acids. Germline V gene data show CDR1 as SGHRS and CDR2 as YFSETQ. In DNA form, the CDR3 reads TGCGCCAGCAGCTTGGTACCTCAGGGGAATGGCTACACCTTC. It codes for CASSLVPQGNGYTF.

V usage is TRBV7-9 and J usage is TRBJ2-3; 14 bases are a match to TRBD2. The V gene's germline CDR1 is SEHNR and CDR2 FQNEAQ (reference sequence). This CDR3 spans 18 amino acids. V lost 4 bases, J lost 4 bases, and 10 bases stayed unmatched. In DNA form, the CDR3 reads TGTGCCAGCAGCTCGCCCGTAGGGACTAGCGGGAGCTCAGATACGCAGTATTTT. It yields the protein CASSSPVGTSGSSDTQYF.

The chain is built from TRBV6-1 and TRBJ2-7; D possibly corresponds to TRBD1 (7 bases). V shed 0 bases and J shed 1 base, with 16 bases lying between them. This CDR3 comprises 17 residues. Germline CDR1 reads MNHNS; CDR2 reads SASEGT. The CDR3 sequence: CASSEARWRGLSYEQYF. CDR3 DNA sequence: TGTGCCAGCAGTGAAGCGAGGTGGAGGGGGCTATCCTACGAGCAGTACTTC.

The J gene is TRBJ2-1, the V gene TRBV5-4; 10 bases are shared with TRBD2. V lost 4 bases to trimming and J lost 6 bases; unmatched junction nucleotides: 16. Germline values: CDR1 SGHNT, CDR2 YYREEE (reference sequence). The CDR3 runs 18 residues. Here the CDR3 reads CASSKNTKLAGQGNEQFF. The CDR3 bases are TGTGCCAGCAGCAAGAATACAAAACTAGCGGGGCAGGGCAATGAGCAGTTCTTC.

The rearrangement joins TRBV5-4 to TRBJ2-2; TRBD2 matches 8 bases. The CDR3 length is 18 residues. The J segment lost 3 bases and the V segment lost 1 base, leaving 11 bases of the junction unmatched. Germline V lookup: CDR1 SGHNT, CDR2 YYREEE (reference sequence). The CDR3 region is CASSLYQRELYDTGELFF. Here the CDR3 DNA reads TGTGCCAGCAGCTTGTACCAGCGGGAGCTCTATGACACCGGGGAGCTGTTTTTT.

The chain employs TRBV7-3 and TRBJ2-7; 7 bases are a match to TRBD2. From germline, CDR1 is SGHTA and CDR2 FQGTGA. With 10 bases clipped from V and 4 bases from J, the junction kept 19 bases outside the gene matches. CDR3 size: 16 residues. CDR3 sequence (DNA): TGTGCCATCCTCACAAATTATGGCGGGAGCTGGTACGAGCAGTACTTC. It yields the protein CAILTNYGGSWYEQYF.

This clone appeared a single time. The rearrangement joins TRBV14 to TRBJ1-2; maybe TRBD1 (6 bases). Germline V gene data show CDR1 as SGHDN and CDR2 as FVKESK. This CDR3 is built from 15 residues. The V gene lost 1 base and the J gene lost 2 bases, with 11 bases spanning the gap. In nucleotides, the CDR3 is TGTGCCAGCAGCCAAGTGCACAGGGCAAACTATGGCTACACCTTC. Amino acids: CASSQVHRANYGYTF. The full variable domain, rest sourced from reference TRBV14 and TRBJ1-2, is EAGVTQFPSHSVIEKGQTVTLRCDPISGHDNLYWYRRVMGKEIKFLLHFVKESKQDESGMPNNRFLAERTGGTYSTLKVQPAELEDSGVYFCASSQVHRANYGYTFGSGTRLTVV.

Concerning this clone itself: At one of its ends the junction is not consistent with the germline gene, which may arise from a read error. The chain combines TRBV10-2 with TRBJ2-5, with a weak D call TRBD2 (7 bases). Germline assignment: CDR1 WSHSY and CDR2 SAAADI. CDR3 length: 13 residues. The CDR3 reads CASSLGGQVTQYF. The CDR3 DNA follows: TGCGCCAGCAGTTTGGGGGGGCAAGTGACCCAGTACTTC.

The chain carries TRBV7-2 and TRBJ2-7, with TRBD1 identical over 11 bases. The germline gives CDR1 SGHTA, CDR2 FQGNSA. V lost 5 bases, J lost 4 bases, and 7 bases stayed unmatched. The CDR3 contains 15 residues. CDR3 sequence: CASSPGTGGVYEQYF. Here the CDR3 DNA reads TGTGCCAGCAGCCCAGGGACAGGGGGTGTATACGAGCAGTACTTC.

This chain connects TRBV19 to TRBJ2-7; 7 bases agree with TRBD1. CDR1 is LNHDA, CDR2 SQIVND, per germline (reference sequence). Trimming at V came to 3 bases and at J to 0 bases, leaving 5 bases not matched to a gene. The CDR3 consists of 15 residues. The CDR3 bases are TGTGCCAGTAGTATCTCGAGGGACAGCTCCTACGAGCAGTACTTC. Translating gives CASSISRDSSYEQYF.